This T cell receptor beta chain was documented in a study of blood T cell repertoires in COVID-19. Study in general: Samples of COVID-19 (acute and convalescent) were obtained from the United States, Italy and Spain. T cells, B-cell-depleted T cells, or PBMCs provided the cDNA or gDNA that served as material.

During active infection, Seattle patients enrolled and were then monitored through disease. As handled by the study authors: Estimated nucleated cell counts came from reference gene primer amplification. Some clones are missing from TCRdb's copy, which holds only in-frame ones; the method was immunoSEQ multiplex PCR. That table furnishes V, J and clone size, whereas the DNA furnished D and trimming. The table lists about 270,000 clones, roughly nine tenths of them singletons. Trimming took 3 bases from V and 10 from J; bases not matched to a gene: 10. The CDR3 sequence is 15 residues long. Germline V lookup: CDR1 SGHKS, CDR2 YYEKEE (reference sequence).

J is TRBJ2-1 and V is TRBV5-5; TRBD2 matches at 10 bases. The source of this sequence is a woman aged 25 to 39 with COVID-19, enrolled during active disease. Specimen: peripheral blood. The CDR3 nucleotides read TGTGCCAGCAGCTACTCTCTAGCGGGGGTTAGGGAGCAGTTCTTC. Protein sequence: CASSYSLAGVREQFF.